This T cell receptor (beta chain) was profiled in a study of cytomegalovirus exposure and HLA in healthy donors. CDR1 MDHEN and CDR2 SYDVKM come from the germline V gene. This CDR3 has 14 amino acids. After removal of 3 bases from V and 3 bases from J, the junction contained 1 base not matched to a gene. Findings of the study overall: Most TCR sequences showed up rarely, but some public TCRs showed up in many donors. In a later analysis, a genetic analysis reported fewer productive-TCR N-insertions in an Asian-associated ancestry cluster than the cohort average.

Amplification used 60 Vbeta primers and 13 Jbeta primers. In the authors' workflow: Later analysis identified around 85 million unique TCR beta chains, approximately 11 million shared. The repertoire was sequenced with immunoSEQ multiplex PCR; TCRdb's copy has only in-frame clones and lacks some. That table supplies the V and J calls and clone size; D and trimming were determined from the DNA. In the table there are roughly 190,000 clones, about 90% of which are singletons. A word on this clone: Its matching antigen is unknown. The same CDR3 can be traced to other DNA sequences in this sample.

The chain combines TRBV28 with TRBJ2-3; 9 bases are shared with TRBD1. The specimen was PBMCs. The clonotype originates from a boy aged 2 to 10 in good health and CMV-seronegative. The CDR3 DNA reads TGTGCCAGCAGTTTGGGACAGGGTACAGATACGCAGTATTTT. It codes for CASSLGQGTDTQYF.